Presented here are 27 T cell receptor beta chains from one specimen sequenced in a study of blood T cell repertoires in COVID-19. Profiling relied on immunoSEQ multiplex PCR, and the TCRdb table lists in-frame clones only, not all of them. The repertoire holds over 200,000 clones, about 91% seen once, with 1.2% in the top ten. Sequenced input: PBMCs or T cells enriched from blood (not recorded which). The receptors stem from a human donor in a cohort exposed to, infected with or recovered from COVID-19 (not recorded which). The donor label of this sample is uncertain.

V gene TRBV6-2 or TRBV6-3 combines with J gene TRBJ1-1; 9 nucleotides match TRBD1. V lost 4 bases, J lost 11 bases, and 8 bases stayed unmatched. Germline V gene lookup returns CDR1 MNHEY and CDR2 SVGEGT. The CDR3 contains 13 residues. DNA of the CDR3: TGTGCCAGCAGTTTCGAACAGGGGGCGAGGGCTTTCTTT. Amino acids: CASSFEQGARAFF.

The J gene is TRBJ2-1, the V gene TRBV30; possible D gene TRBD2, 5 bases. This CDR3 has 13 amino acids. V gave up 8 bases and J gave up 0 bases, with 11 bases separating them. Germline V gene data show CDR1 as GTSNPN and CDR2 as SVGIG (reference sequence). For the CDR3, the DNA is TGTGCCGGAGAGCGGTCCTCCTACAATGAGCAGTTCTTC. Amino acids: CAGERSSYNEQFF.

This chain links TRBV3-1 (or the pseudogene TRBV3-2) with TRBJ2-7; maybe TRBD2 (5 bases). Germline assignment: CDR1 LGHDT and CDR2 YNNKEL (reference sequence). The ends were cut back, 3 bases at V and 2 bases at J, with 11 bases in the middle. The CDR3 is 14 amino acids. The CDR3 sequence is CASSQTGSPYEQYF. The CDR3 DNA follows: TGTGCCAGCAGCCAGACGGGATCCCCCTACGAGCAGTACTTC.

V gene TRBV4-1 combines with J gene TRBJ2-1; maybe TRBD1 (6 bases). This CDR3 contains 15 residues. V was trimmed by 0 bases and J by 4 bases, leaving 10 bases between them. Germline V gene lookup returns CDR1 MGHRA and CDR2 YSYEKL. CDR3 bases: TGCGCCAGCAGCCAAGATCGTACAGGGTACAATGAGCAGTTCTTC. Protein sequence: CASSQDRTGYNEQFF.

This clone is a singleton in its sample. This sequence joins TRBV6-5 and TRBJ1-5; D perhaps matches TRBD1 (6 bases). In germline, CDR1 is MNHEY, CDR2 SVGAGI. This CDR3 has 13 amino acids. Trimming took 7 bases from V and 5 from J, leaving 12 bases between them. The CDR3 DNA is TGTGCCAGCATCGGGACATGGGATCAGCCCCAGCATTTT. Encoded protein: CASIGTWDQPQHF.

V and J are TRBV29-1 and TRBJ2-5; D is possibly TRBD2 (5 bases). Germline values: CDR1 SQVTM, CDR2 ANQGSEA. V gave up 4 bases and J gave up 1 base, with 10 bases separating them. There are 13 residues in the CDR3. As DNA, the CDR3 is TGCAGCGTTGGGGCGGACTCCCAAGAGACCCAGTACTTC. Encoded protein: CSVGADSQETQYF.

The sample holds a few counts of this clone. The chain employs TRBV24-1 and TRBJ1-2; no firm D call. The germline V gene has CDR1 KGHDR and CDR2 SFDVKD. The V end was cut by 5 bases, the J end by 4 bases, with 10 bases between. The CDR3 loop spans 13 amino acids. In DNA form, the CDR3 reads TGTGCCACCAGTGGGGAGGGAAGCTATGGCTACACCTTC. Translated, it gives CATSGEGSYGYTF.

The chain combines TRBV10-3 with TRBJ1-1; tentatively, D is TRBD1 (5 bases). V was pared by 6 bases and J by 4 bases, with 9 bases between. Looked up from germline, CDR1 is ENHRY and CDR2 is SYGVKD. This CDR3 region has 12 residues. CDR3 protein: CAIRGGSTEAFF. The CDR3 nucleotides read TGTGCCATCAGGGGGGGATCCACTGAAGCTTTCTTT.

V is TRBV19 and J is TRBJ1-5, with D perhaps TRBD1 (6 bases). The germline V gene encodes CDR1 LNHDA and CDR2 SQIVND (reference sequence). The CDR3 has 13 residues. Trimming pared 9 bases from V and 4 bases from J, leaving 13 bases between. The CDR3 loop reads CASGDTNNQPQHF. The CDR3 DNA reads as TGTGCCAGCGGGGACACTAATAATCAGCCCCAGCATTTT.

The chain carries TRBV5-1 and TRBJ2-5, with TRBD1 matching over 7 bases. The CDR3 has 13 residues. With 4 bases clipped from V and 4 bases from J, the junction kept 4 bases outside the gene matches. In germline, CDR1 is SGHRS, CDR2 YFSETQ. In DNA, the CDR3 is TGCGCCAGCAGCGCAACAGGGGCAGAGACCCAGTACTTC. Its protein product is CASSATGAETQYF.

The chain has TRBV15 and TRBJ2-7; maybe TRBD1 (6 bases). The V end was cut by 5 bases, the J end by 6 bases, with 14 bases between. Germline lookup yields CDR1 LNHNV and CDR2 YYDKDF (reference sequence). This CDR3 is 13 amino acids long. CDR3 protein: CATSRDRIGEQYF. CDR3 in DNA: TGTGCCACCAGCCGTGACAGGATCGGCGAGCAGTACTTC.

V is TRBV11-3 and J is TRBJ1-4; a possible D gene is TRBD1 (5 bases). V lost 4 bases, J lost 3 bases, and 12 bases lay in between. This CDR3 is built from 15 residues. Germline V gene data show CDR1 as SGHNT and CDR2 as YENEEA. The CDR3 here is CASSSQGRANEKLFF. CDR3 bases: TGTGCCAGCAGCTCACAAGGCAGGGCTAATGAAAAACTGTTTTTT.

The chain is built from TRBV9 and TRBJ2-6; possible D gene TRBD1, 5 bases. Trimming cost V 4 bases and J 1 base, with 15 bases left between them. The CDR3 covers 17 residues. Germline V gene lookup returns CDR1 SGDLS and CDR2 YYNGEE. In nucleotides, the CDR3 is TGTGCCAGCAGCAAAGGGGTAATCCAATCTGGGGCCAACGTCCTGACTTTC. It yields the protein CASSKGVIQSGANVLTF.

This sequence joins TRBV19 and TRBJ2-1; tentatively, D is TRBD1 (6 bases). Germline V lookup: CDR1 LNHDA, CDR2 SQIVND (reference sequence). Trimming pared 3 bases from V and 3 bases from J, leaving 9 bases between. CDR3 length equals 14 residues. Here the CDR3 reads CASSIEGHYNEQFF. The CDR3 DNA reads TGTGCCAGTAGTATTGAGGGACACTACAATGAGCAGTTCTTC.

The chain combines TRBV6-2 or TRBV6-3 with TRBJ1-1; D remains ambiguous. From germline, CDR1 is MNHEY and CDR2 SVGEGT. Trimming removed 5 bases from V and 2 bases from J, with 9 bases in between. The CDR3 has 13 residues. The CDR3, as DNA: TGTGCCAGCAGTGGCCTCCCTAACACTGAAGCTTTCTTT. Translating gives CASSGLPNTEAFF.

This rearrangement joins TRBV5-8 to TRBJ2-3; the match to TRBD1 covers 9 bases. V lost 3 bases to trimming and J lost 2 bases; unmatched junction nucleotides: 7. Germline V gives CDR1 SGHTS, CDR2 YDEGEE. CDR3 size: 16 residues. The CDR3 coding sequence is TGTGCCAGCAGCTGGGGACAGGGTTGGGACACAGATACGCAGTATTTT. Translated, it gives CASSWGQGWDTDTQYF.

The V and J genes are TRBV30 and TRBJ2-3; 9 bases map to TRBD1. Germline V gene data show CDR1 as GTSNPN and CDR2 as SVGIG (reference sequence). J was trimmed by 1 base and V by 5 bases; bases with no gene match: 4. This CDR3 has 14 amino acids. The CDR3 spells CAWDRGDGTDTQYF. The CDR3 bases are TGTGCCTGGGACAGGGGGGATGGCACAGATACGCAGTATTTT.

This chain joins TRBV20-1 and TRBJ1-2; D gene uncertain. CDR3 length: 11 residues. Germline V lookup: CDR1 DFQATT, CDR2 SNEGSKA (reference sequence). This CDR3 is CRATPREGYTF. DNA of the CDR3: TGCAGGGCCACCCCCCGGGAAGGCTACACCTTC.

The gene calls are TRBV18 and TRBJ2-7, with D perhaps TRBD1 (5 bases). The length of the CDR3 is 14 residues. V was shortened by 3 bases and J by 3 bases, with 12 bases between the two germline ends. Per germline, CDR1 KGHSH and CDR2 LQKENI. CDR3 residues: CASSPGQILYEQYF. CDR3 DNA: TGTGCCAGCTCACCGGGGCAGATTCTCTACGAGCAGTACTTC.

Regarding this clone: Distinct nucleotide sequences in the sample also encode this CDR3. The CDR3 protein is CASSRQGPEAFF. CDR3 in DNA: TGTGCCAGCAGCCGACAGGGCCCTGAAGCTTTCTTT. This chain uses TRBV5-6 with TRBJ1-1; TRBD1 aligns across 7 bases. CDR1 is SGHDT, CDR2 YYEEEE, per germline. CDR3 length equals 12 residues. J lost 6 bases, V lost 4 bases, and 3 bases had no gene match.

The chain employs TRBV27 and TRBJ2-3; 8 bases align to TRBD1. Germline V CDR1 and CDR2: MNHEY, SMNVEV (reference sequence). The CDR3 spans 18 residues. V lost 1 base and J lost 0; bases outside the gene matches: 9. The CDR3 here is CASSLLGDRGTSTDTQYF. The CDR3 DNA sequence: TGTGCCAGCAGTTTATTAGGAGACAGGGGTACTAGCACAGATACGCAGTATTTT.

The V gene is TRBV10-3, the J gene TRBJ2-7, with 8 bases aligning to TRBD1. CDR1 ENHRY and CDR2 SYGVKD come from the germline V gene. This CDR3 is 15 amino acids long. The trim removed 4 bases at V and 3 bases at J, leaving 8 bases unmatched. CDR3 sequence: CAISAPGQDVYEQYF. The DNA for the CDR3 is TGTGCCATCAGTGCCCCGGGACAGGACGTCTACGAGCAGTACTTC.

For the CDR3, the DNA is TGTGCCAGCAGCTCCACCTTCAGGACAGGAAGGGCCGGGGAGCTGTTTTTT. It specifies CASSSTFRTGRAGELFF. The genes are TRBV7-6 and TRBJ2-2; 7 bases are shared with TRBD1. V was clipped by 4 bases and J by 6 bases; unmatched bases: 14. Germline CDR1 and CDR2: SGHVS and FNYEAQ. The CDR3 has 17 amino acids.

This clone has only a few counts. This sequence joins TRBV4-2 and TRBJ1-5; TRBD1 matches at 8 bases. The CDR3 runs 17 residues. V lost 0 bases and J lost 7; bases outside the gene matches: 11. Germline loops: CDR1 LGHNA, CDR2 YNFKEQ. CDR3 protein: CASSQDGRGQSLQPQHF. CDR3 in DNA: TGTGCCAGCAGCCAAGATGGCAGGGGGCAGAGTTTACAGCCCCAGCATTTT.

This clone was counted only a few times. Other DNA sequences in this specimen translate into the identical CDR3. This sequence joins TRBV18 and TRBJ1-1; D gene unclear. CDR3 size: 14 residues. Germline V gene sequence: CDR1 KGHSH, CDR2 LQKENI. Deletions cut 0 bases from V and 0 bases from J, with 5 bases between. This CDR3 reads CASSPPSLNTEAFF. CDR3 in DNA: TGTGCCAGCTCACCACCCAGTTTGAACACTGAAGCTTTCTTT.

CDR3 sequence reads: CASSVTGQPYNEQFF. CDR3 nucleotide sequence: TGTGCCAGCAGCGTTACGGGACAGCCTTACAATGAGCAGTTCTTC. J is TRBJ2-1 and V is TRBV9; 7 positions agree with TRBD1. CDR1 and CDR2 from the germline V gene are SGDLS and YYNGEE. The junction had 6 bases not matched to a gene; V was cut back by 2 bases and J by 4 bases. The CDR3 length is 15 residues.

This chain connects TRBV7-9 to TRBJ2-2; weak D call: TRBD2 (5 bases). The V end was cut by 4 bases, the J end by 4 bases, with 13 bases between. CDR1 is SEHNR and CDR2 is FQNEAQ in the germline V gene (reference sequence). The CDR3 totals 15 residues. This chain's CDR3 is CASSSPQRGTGELFF. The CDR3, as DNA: TGTGCCAGCAGCTCCCCCCAACGGGGCACCGGGGAGCTGTTTTTT. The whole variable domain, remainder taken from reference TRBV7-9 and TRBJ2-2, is DTGVSQNPRHKITKRGQNVTFRCDPISEHNRLYWYRQTLGQGPEFLTYFQNEAQLEKSRLLSDRFSAERPKGSFSTLEIQRTEQGDSAMYLCASSSPQRGTGELFFGEGSRLTVL.